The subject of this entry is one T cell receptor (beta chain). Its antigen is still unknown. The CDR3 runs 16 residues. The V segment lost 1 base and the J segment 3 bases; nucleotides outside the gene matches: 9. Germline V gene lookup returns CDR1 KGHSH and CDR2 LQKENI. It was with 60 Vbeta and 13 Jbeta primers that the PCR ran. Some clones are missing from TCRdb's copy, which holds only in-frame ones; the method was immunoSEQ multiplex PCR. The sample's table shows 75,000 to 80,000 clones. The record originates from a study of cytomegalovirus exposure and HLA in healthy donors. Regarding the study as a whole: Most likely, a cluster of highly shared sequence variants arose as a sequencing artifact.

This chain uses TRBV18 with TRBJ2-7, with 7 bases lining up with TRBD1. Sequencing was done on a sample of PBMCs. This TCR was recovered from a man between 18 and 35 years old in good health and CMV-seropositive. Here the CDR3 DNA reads TGTGCCAGCTCACCACGGACCCGACAGGGTGGCTACGAGCAGTACTTC. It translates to CASSPRTRQGGYEQYF. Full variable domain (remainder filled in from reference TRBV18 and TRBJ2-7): NAGVMQNPRHLVRRRGQEARLRCSPMKGHSHVYWYRQLPEEGLKFMVYLQKENIIDESGMPKERFSAEFPKEGPSILRIQQVVRGDSAAYFCASSPRTRQGGYEQYFGPGTRLTVT.